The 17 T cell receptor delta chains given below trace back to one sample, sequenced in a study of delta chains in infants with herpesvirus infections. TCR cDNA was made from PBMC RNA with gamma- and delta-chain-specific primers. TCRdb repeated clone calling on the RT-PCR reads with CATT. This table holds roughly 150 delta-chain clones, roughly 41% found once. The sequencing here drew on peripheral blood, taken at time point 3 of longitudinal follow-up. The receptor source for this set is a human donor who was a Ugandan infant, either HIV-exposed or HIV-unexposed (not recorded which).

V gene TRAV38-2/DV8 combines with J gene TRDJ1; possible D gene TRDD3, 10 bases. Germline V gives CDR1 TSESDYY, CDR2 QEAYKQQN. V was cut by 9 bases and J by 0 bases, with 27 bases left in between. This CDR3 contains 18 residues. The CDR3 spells CAWSLPTTGGLNTDKLIF. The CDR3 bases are TGTGCTTGGAGCCTTCCTACTACTGGGGGATTGAACACCGATAAACTCATCTTT.

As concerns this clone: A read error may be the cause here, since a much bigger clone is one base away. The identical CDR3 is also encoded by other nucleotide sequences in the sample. The DNA for the CDR3 is TGTGCTCTTGGGGAACGACCACGACCCGCACTGGGGGATACCTTTCCCGATAAACTCATCTTT. Its protein product is CALGERPRPALGDTFPDKLIF. This chain links TRDV1 with TRDJ1, with 12 bases matching TRDD3. This CDR3 is built from 21 residues. The J segment lost 3 bases and the V segment lost 1 base, leaving 18 bases of the junction unmatched. Germline V CDR1 and CDR2: TSWWSYY, QGS.

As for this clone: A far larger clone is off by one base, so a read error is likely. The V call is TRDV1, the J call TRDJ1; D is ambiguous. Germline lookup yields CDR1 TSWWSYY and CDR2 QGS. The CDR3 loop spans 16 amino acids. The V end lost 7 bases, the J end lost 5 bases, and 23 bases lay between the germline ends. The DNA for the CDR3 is TGTGCTCTTGTTGTCCCGGACTCATCCCTGATTGATAAACTCATCTTT. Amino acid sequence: CALVVPDSSLIDKLIF.

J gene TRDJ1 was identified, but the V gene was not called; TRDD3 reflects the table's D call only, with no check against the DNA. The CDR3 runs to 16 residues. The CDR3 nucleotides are TGTGCAAACTCCTACGGGGATACGCAAGAAACCGATAAACTCATCTTT. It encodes CANSYGDTQETDKLIF.

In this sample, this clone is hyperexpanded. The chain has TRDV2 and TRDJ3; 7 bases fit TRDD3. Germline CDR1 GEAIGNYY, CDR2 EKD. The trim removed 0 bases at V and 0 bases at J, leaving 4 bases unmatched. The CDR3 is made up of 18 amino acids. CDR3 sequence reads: CACDTVLGSSWDTRQMFF. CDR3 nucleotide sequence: TGTGCCTGTGACACCGTACTGGGGAGCTCCTGGGACACCCGACAGATGTTTTTC.

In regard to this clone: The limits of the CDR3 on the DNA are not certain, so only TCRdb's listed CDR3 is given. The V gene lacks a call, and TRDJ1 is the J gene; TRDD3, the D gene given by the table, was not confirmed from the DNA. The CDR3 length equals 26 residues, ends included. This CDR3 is CAIASSEPSASGRLLGAHSRDDKLIF.

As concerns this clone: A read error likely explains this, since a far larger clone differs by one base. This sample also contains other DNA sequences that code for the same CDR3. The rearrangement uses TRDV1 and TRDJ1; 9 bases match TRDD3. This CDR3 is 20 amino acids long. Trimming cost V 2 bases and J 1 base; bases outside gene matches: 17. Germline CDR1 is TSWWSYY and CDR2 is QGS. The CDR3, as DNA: TGTGCTCTTGGGGAAAATTCAAGACCGCTGGGGGATTTTGGCACCGATAAACTCATCTTT. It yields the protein CALGENSRPLGDFGTDKLIF.

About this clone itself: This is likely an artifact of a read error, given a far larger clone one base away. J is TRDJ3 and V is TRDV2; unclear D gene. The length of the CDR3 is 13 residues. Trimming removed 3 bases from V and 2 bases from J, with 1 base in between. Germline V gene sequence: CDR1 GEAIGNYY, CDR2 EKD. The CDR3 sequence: CACDAWDTRQMFF. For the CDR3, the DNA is TGTGCCTGTGACGCCTGGGACACCCGACAGATGTTTTTC.

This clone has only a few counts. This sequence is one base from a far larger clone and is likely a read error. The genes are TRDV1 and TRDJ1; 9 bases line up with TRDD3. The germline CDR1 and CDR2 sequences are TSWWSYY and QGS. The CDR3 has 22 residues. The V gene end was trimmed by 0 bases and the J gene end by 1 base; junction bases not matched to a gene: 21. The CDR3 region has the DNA TGTGCTCTTGGGGAACTAGAATCCCTTTCCCCCTGGGGGATGCGAGGCACCGATAAACTCATCTTT. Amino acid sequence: CALGELESLSPWGMRGTDKLIF.

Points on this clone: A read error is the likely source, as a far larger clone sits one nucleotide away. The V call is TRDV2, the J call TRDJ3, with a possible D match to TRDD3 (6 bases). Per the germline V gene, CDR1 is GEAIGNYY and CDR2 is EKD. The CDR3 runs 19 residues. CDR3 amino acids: CACDTVGGDSSWDTRQIFF. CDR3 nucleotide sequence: TGTGCCTGTGACACCGTGGGGGGAGACAGCTCCTGGGACACCCGACAGATTTTTTTC.

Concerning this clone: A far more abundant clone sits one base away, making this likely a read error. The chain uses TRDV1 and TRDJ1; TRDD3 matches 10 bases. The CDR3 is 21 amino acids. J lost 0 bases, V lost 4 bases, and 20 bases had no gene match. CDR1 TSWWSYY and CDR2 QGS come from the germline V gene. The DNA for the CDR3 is TGTGCTCTTGGGGCCAACTTCCCGACCTGGGGGATAACCCCGTACACCGATAAACTCATCTTT. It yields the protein CALGANFPTWGITPYTDKLIF.

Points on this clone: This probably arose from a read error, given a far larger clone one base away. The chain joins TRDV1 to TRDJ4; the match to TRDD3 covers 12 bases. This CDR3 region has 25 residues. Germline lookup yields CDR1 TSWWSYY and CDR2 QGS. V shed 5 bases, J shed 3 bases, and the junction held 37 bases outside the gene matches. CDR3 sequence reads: CALGLSKAFLRVTGGYWGGRGPLIF. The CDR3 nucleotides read TGTGCTCTTGGGTTGTCCAAGGCCTTCCTACGTGTGACTGGGGGATACTGGGGCGGTCGAGGACCCCTGATCTTT.

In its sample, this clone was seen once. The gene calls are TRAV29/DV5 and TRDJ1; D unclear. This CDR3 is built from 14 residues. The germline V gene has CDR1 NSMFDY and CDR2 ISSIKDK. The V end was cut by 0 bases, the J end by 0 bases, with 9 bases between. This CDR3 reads CAASGHWYTDKLIF. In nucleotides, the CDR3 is TGTGCAGCAAGCGGTCATTGGTACACCGATAAACTCATCTTT. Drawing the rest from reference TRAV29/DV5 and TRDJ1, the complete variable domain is DQQVKQNSPSLSVQEGRISILNCDYTNSMFDYFLWYKKYPAEGPTFLISISSIKDKNEDGRFTVFLNKSAKHLSLHIVPSQPGDSAVYFCAASGHWYTDKLIFGKGTRVTVEP.

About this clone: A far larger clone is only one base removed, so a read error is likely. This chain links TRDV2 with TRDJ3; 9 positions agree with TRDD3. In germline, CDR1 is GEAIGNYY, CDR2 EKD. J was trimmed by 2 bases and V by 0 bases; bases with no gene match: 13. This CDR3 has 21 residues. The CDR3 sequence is CACDTVTRGIHRTWDTRQMFF. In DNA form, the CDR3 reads TGTGCCTGTGACACCGTAACTAGGGGGATACACAGAACCTGGGACACCCGACAGATGTTTTTC.

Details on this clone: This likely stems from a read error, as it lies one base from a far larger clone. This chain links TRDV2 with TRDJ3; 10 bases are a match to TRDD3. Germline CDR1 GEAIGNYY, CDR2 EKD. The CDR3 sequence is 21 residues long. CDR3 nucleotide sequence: TGTGCCCGTGACACCGTAACTAGGGGGATACGCAGAACCTGGGACACCCGACAGATGTTTTTC. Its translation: CARDTVTRGIRRTWDTRQMFF.

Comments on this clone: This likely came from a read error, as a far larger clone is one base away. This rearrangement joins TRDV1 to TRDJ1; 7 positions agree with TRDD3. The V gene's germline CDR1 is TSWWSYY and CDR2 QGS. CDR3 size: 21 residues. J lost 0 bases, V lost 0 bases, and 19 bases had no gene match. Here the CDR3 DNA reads TGTGCTCTTGGGGAACTGTACACATCTCCCACGTGGGGGACATACACCGATAAACTCATCTTT. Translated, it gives CALGELYTSPTWGTYTDKLIF.

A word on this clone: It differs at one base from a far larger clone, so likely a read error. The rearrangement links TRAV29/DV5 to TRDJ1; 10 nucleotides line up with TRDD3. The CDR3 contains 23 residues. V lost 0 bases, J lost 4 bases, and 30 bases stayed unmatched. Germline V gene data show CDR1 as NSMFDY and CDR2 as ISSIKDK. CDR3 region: CAASGLPATSTGGCWNPNDKLIF. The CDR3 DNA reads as TGTGCAGCAAGCGGTCTACCTGCGACGAGTACTGGGGGATGCTGGAACCCCAACGATAAACTCATCTTT. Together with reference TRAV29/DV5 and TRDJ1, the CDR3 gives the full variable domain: DQQVKQNSPSLSVQEGRISILNCDYTNSMFDYFLWYKKYPAEGPTFLISISSIKDKNEDGRFTVFLNKSAKHLSLHIVPSQPGDSAVYFCAASGLPATSTGGCWNPNDKLIFGKGTRVTVEP.